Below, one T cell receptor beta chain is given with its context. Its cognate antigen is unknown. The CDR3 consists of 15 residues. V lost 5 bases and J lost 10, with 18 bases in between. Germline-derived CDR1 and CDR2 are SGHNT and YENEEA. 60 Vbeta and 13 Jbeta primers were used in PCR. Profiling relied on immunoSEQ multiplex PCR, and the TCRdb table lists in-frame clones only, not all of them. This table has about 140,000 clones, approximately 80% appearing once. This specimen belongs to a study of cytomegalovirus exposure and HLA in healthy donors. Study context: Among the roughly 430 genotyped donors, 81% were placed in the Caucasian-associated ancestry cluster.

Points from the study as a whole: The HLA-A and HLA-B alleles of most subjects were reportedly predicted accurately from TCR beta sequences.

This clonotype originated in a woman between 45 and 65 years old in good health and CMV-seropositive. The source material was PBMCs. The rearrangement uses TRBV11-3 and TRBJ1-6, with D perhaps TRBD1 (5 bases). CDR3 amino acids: CASSPSGESGSPLHF. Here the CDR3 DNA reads TGTGCCAGCAGCCCTTCGGGGGAAAGTGGCTCACCCCTCCACTTT.